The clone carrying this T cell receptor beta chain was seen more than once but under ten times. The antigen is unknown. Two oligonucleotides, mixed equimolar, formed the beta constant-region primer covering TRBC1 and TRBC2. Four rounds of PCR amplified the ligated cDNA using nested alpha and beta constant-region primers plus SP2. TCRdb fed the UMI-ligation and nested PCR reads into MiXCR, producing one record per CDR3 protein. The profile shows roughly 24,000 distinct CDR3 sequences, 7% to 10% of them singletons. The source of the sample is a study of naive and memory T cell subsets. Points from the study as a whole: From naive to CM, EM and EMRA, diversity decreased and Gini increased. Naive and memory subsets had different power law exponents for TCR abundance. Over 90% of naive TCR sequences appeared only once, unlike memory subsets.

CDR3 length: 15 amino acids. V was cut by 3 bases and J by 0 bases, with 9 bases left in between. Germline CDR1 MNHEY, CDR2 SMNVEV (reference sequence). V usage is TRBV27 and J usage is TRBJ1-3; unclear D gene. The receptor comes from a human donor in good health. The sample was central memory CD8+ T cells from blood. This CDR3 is CASSFSRFSGNTIYF. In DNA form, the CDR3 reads TGTGCCAGCAGTTTTTCACGGTTCTCTGGAAACACCATATATTTT.